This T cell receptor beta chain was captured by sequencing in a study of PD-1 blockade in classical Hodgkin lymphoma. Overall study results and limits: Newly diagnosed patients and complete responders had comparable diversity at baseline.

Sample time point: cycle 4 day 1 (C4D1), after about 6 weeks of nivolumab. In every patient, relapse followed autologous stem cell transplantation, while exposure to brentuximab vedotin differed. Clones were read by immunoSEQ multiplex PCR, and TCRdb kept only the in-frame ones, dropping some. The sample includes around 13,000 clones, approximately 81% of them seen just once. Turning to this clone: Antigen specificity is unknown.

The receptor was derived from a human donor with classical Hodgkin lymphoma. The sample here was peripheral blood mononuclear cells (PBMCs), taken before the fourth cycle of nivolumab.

The CDR3 DNA is TGTGCCAGCAGTGAAGCGCTTGGGGGGTCCACTGAAGCTTTCTTT. It is translated as CASSEALGGSTEAFF. The chain is built from TRBV2 and TRBJ1-1, with TRBD1 as a possible D gene (5 bases). V was clipped by 0 bases and J by 4 bases, with 12 bases between them. There are 15 residues in the CDR3. CDR1 is SNHLY and CDR2 is FYNNEI in the germline V gene.